Each of the 5 T cell receptor beta chains below was sequenced from the same sample in a study of blood T cell repertoires in COVID-19. Some clones are missing from TCRdb's copy, which holds only in-frame ones; the method was immunoSEQ multiplex PCR. The top ten clones hold 1% of a sample with approximately 300,000 clones, around 87% of them seen once. Sequencing was performed on peripheral blood. Receptor source: a man aged 50-59 years with active or convalescent COVID-19.

The gene calls are TRBV4-3 and TRBJ1-6; D is unresolved. CDR1 LGHNA and CDR2 YSLEER come from the germline V gene. The V and J ends lost 3 bases and 7 bases respectively, with 16 bases between them. The CDR3 consists of 16 residues. Written as DNA, the CDR3 is TGCGCCAGCAGCCACGACCTCAGGAACACCAATTCACCCCTCCACTTT. It specifies CASSHDLRNTNSPLHF.

V gene TRBV7-3 combines with J gene TRBJ1-2; 12 bases fit TRBD1. V shed 5 bases, J shed 10 bases, and the junction held 8 bases outside the gene matches. The CDR3 covers 14 residues. CDR1 SGHTA and CDR2 FQGTGA come from the germline V gene. As DNA, the CDR3 is TGTGCCAGCAGCCCTACCGGGACAGGGGGCGACTACACCTTC. Encoded protein: CASSPTGTGGDYTF.

CDR3 nucleotides: TGTGCCAGCAGTGACCTTTATGAAGCTTTCTTT. Its protein is CASSDLYEAFF. V is TRBV2 and J is TRBJ1-1; D gene ambiguous. The germline V and J ends were trimmed by 3 bases and 7 bases, with 6 bases remaining between them. The CDR3 length is 11 residues. In germline, CDR1 is SNHLY, CDR2 FYNNEI.

The V call is TRBV29-1, the J call TRBJ2-5, with D tentatively TRBD1 (6 bases). This CDR3 is built from 15 residues. V was trimmed by 4 bases and J by 4 bases, leaving 19 bases between them. From germline, CDR1 is SQVTM and CDR2 ANQGSEA. CDR3 coding DNA: TGCAGCGTTGTCCTCCCGAACAGGGACGGAGAGACCCAGTACTTC. This translates into CSVVLPNRDGETQYF. Full variable domain (rest looked up from reference TRBV29-1 and TRBJ2-5): SAVISQKPSRDICQRGTSLTIQCQVDSQVTMMFWYRQQPGQSLTLIATANQGSEATYESGFVIDKFPISRPNLTFSTLTVSNMSPEDSSIYLCSVVLPNRDGETQYFGPGTRLLVL.

The CDR3 DNA sequence: TGTGCCAGCAGCTTATGGGACAGAGCGAACACTGAAGCTTTCTTT. It is translated as CASSLWDRANTEAFF. The V call is TRBV7-3, the J call TRBJ1-1; the match to TRBD1 covers 7 bases. This CDR3 is built from 15 residues. Germline CDR1 reads SGHTA; CDR2 reads FQGTGA. Trimming took 2 bases from V and 1 from J; bases not matched to a gene: 4.